The 24 T cell receptor beta chains below all came from one sample that was sequenced in a study of blood T cell repertoires in COVID-19 (dated by TCRdb to the early 2020s). Libraries were built with the immunoSEQ multiplex PCR assay. Sourced from immuneACCESS, this table was stored by TCRdb with only in-frame sequences that have V and J called. A share of the clones is absent; for the studies checked, an unresolved V gene accounts for under half, and the remainder has no known explanation. The sample data list approximately 180,000 clones, and roughly 84% of these were observed just once. The ten most abundant clones make up approximately 18% of the sample. The sequenced sample was peripheral blood. The receptor set was obtained from a person aged 65 to 79 with COVID-19, enrolled during active disease.

This clone occurred once. The rearrangement uses TRBV7-2 and TRBJ1-1; 8 nucleotides agree with TRBD1. The V gene's germline CDR1 is SGHTA and CDR2 FQGNSA. The CDR3 spans 13 residues. J was trimmed by 7 bases and V by 5 bases; bases with no gene match: 6. This chain's CDR3 is CASSSLDRDEAFF. The CDR3 bases are TGTGCCAGCAGCAGTTTGGACAGGGATGAAGCTTTCTTT.

The chain combines TRBV19 with TRBJ1-1; D is uncertain. Trimming pared 10 bases from V and 2 bases from J, leaving 14 bases between. Germline CDR1 and CDR2: LNHDA and SQIVND (reference sequence). CDR3 length: 13 amino acids. The CDR3 nucleotides are TGTGCCACTTATTCAAGACTAAACACTGAAGCTTTCTTT. It is translated as CATYSRLNTEAFF.

This clone has just a few counts. The DNA of the CDR3 is TGTGCCAGCAGACAGGGGTTCAATGAGCAGTTCTTC. This sequence encodes CASRQGFNEQFF. The rearrangement joins TRBV27 to TRBJ2-1; 7 nucleotides align to TRBD1. The V segment lost 6 bases and the J segment 6 bases; nucleotides outside the gene matches: 2. The CDR3 has 12 amino acids. The germline V gene has CDR1 MNHEY and CDR2 SMNVEV (reference sequence).

J is TRBJ1-5 and V is TRBV2; 8 bases match TRBD1. Trimming removed 4 bases from V and 6 bases from J; junction bases left unmatched: 14. The V gene's germline CDR1 is SNHLY and CDR2 FYNNEI. CDR3 length equals 17 residues. DNA of the CDR3: TGTGCCAGCAGTGGATCCCGTCAGGGGGCCCTAAGTCAGCCCCAGCATTTT. Translating gives CASSGSRQGALSQPQHF.

The rearrangement uses TRBV27 and TRBJ2-1; D is perhaps TRBD1 (5 bases). V lost 7 bases to trimming and J lost 9 bases, with 22 bases between them. CDR3 length: 15 amino acids. Germline CDR1 and CDR2: MNHEY and SMNVEV (reference sequence). The CDR3 protein is CASTWGLAGLGEQFF. The CDR3 region has the DNA TGTGCCAGCACCTGGGGCCTCGCTGGTTTGGGTGAGCAGTTCTTC.

This sequence joins TRBV5-5 and TRBJ1-2; D call uncertain. Germline lookup yields CDR1 SGHKS and CDR2 YYEKEE (reference sequence). CDR3 size: 13 residues. V was shortened by 5 bases and J by 3 bases, with 11 bases between the two germline ends. For the CDR3, the DNA is TGTGCCAGCAGACACACAATCGACTATGGCTACACCTTC. Translating gives CASRHTIDYGYTF. Full variable domain (remainder filled in from reference TRBV5-5 and TRBJ1-2): DAGVTQSPTHLIKTRGQQVTLRCSPISGHKSVSWYQQVLGQGPQFIFQYYEKEERGRGNFPDRFSARQFPNYSSELNVNALLLGDSALYLCASRHTIDYGYTFGSGTRLTVV.

This chain links TRBV27 with TRBJ2-7, with D possibly being TRBD2 (5 bases). This CDR3 contains 13 residues. CDR1 is MNHEY and CDR2 is SMNVEV in the germline V gene (reference sequence). V lost 5 bases to trimming and J lost 1 base, with 9 bases between them. The CDR3 reads CASSRSGSYEQYF. CDR3 DNA: TGTGCCAGCAGTCGGAGCGGATCCTACGAGCAGTACTTC.

This clone was picked up one time. This rearrangement joins TRBV9 to TRBJ2-2; 8 nucleotides line up with TRBD2. This CDR3 region has 16 residues. Germline V lookup: CDR1 SGDLS, CDR2 YYNGEE. V shed 0 bases and J 1 base; nucleotides not matched to a gene: 2. The CDR3 protein is CASSVGLARNTGELFF. The CDR3 nucleotides are TGTGCCAGCAGCGTAGGACTAGCGAGGAACACCGGGGAGCTGTTTTTT.

The chain employs TRBV7-3 and TRBJ2-3, with D possibly being TRBD1 (6 bases). The V gene's germline CDR1 is SGHTA and CDR2 FQGTGA. The CDR3 spans 12 residues. V was trimmed by 1 base and J by 8 bases, leaving 7 bases between them. As DNA, the CDR3 is TGTGCCAGCAGCTTAATACAGGGTACGCAGTATTTT. This codes for CASSLIQGTQYF.

V is TRBV11-3 and J is TRBJ2-1; D is ambiguous. This CDR3 is built from 15 residues. Germline-derived CDR1 and CDR2 are SGHNT and YENEEA. V dropped 1 base and J dropped 6 bases, with 13 bases sitting between them. The CDR3: CASSLGPGLPNEQFF. CDR3 DNA: TGTGCCAGCAGCTTAGGCCCCGGTTTACCCAATGAGCAGTTCTTC.

This sequence joins TRBV2 and TRBJ2-3, with 10 positions matching TRBD2. Germline values: CDR1 SNHLY, CDR2 FYNNEI. The CDR3 spans 15 residues. Trimming at V came to 10 bases and at J to 11 bases, leaving 18 bases not matched to a gene. CDR3 bases: TGTGCCATAAAGCTAGCGGGGGCCACTCTCTCGAAGCAGTATTTT. This encodes CAIKLAGATLSKQYF.

This sequence joins TRBV4-3 and TRBJ2-3, with 7 bases that match TRBD2. V dropped 0 bases and J dropped 3; count of bases not matched to a gene: 9. CDR1 and CDR2 (germline): LGHNA, YSLEER. The CDR3 is made up of 17 amino acids. The DNA for the CDR3 is TGCGCCAGCAGCCAAGATCTTTGGTCTAGCGGAACAGATACGCAGTATTTT. It translates to CASSQDLWSSGTDTQYF.

The chain joins TRBV27 to TRBJ1-6; D gene uncertain. V lost 7 bases, J lost 6 bases, and 7 bases lay in between. Germline V gene sequence: CDR1 MNHEY, CDR2 SMNVEV (reference sequence). The CDR3 has 12 residues. The CDR3 loop is CASTTGNSPLHF. The CDR3 DNA reads as TGTGCCAGCACCACCGGTAATTCACCCCTCCACTTT.

The J gene is TRBJ2-2, the V gene TRBV18; 12 bases are shared with TRBD2. CDR1 is KGHSH and CDR2 is LQKENI in the germline V gene. The CDR3 runs 18 residues. Trimming at V came to 1 base and at J to 4 bases, leaving 7 bases not matched to a gene. The CDR3 spells CASSPQQLAGGRTGELFF. The CDR3 DNA is TGTGCCAGCTCACCACAACAGCTAGCGGGAGGGCGCACCGGGGAGCTGTTTTTT.

The chain joins TRBV18 to TRBJ1-5, with a possible D match to TRBD1 (5 bases). This CDR3 region has 16 residues. The V and J ends lost 0 bases and 5 bases respectively, with 14 bases between them. CDR1 and CDR2 (germline): KGHSH, LQKENI. The DNA of the CDR3 is TGTGCCAGCTCACCACCACGGATCGGGGGGGATCAGCCCCAGCATTTT. Amino acids: CASSPPRIGGDQPQHF. The entire variable domain, with the rest obtained from reference TRBV18 and TRBJ1-5, is as follows: NAGVMQNPRHLVRRRGQEARLRCSPMKGHSHVYWYRQLPEEGLKFMVYLQKENIIDESGMPKERFSAEFPKEGPSILRIQQVVRGDSAAYFCASSPPRIGGDQPQHFGDGTRLSIL.

The chain employs TRBV27 and TRBJ2-7; D not resolved. Trimming pared 0 bases from V and 2 bases from J, leaving 11 bases between. The CDR3 loop spans 15 amino acids. CDR1 is MNHEY, CDR2 SMNVEV, per germline (reference sequence). The CDR3 reads CASSLSIRSPYEQYF. The DNA for the CDR3 is TGTGCCAGCAGTTTATCGATAAGGAGCCCCTACGAGCAGTACTTC.

Here the CDR3 reads CASSLSGEGEKLFF. The CDR3 DNA is TGTGCCAGCAGTTTATCCGGGGAAGGAGAAAAACTGTTTTTT. J is TRBJ1-4 and V is TRBV27; D is uncertain. V lost 0 bases to trimming and J lost 8 bases, with 10 bases between them. Germline loops: CDR1 MNHEY, CDR2 SMNVEV (reference sequence). The CDR3 has 14 amino acids.

The rearrangement joins TRBV6-5 to TRBJ1-3; 9 bases map to TRBD1. Trimming cost V 4 bases and J 3 bases; bases outside gene matches: 4. CDR1 and CDR2 from the germline V gene are MNHEY and SVGAGI. CDR3 length equals 15 residues. CDR3 region: CASSSTGGGGNTIYF. The CDR3 region has the DNA TGTGCCAGCAGTTCGACAGGGGGAGGTGGAAACACCATATATTTT.

The chain has TRBV3-1 (or the pseudogene TRBV3-2) and TRBJ2-3, with 11 bases that match TRBD2. Germline CDR1 LGHDT, CDR2 YNNKEL (reference sequence). This CDR3 spans 14 amino acids. V trimming: 4 bases; J trimming: 5 bases; junction bases outside the gene matches: 2. CDR3 bases: TGTGCCAGCAGCCGAGGGACTAGCGGAGATACGCAGTATTTT. Its translation: CASSRGTSGDTQYF.

The chain links TRBV5-1 to TRBJ2-2; 13 nucleotides agree with TRBD2. The CDR3 contains 17 residues. Germline V lookup: CDR1 SGHRS, CDR2 YFSETQ. The J segment lost 6 bases and the V segment lost 4 bases, leaving 9 bases of the junction unmatched. CDR3 loop: CASSPPETSGRAGELFF. DNA of the CDR3: TGCGCCAGCAGCCCGCCCGAAACTAGCGGGAGGGCCGGGGAGCTGTTTTTT.

The chain has TRBV7-2 and TRBJ2-7; 7 bases line up with TRBD2. This CDR3 comprises 15 residues. The ends lost 5 bases at V and 6 bases at J; junction bases unmatched: 13. Germline lookup yields CDR1 SGHTA and CDR2 FQGNSA. CDR3 amino acids: CASSIRPRLASEQYF. The CDR3 DNA follows: TGTGCCAGCAGCATCCGGCCCCGACTAGCTTCCGAGCAGTACTTC.

CDR3 sequence reads: CASSLVDRHNEKLFF. The CDR3 nucleotides are TGCGCCAGCAGCTTGGTGGACAGACACAATGAAAAACTGTTTTTT. This chain uses TRBV5-1 with TRBJ1-4, with D perhaps matching TRBD1 (6 bases). Germline V gives CDR1 SGHRS, CDR2 YFSETQ. Deletions cut 0 bases from V and 5 bases from J, with 11 bases between. The CDR3 sequence is 15 residues long.

This clone occurred a few times. The chain has TRBV6-5 and TRBJ1-2; a weak D match, TRBD1 (5 bases). Germline-derived CDR1 and CDR2 are MNHEY and SVGAGI. The CDR3 sequence is 13 residues long. Trimming pared 6 bases from V and 0 bases from J, leaving 8 bases between. The DNA for the CDR3 is TGTGCCAGCAGACAGGAAACTAACTATGGCTACACCTTC. This encodes CASRQETNYGYTF.

The chain carries TRBV5-6 and TRBJ1-3, with unresolved D. Germline V gene sequence: CDR1 SGHDT, CDR2 YYEEEE. The CDR3 consists of 13 residues. Trimming left V 6 bases short and J 4 bases short, with 11 bases between. The CDR3 nucleotides are TGTGCCAGCACCTCGAGGGTCGGAAACACCATATATTTT. Protein product: CASTSRVGNTIYF.